The T cell receptor beta chain under discussion was sequenced for a study of blood T cells in healthy people across ages. Study as a whole: Capturing about one barcoded beta molecule per two T cells was achieved by template switching.

Study observations and caveats: Estimated diversity, derived from one million T cells, was regarded as an underestimate.

Next came a second PCR, run for about 7 to 12 cycles, which used a sample-barcoded 5' primer along with a J-beta primer mix. Every cDNA was tagged by a template-switch adaptor with 12 random nucleotides. TCRdb reprocessed the 5' RACE reads via MiXCR and lists one record per CDR3 protein. The repertoire has roughly 1.4 million distinct CDR3 sequences, around 59% of them found once; the top ten carry roughly 6.3%. Comment on this clonotype: Its antigen is not known.

The length of the CDR3 is 12 residues. Germline CDR1 MNHNY, CDR2 SVGAGI (reference sequence). V lost 10 bases, J lost 4 bases, and 13 bases lay in between. This chain links TRBV6-6 with TRBJ1-1, with D perhaps TRBD1 (5 bases). This sequence originates from a man aged 18 to 29 in good health. Sequences were obtained from blood. CDR3 in amino acids: CANKGVGTEAFF. In DNA, the CDR3 is TGTGCCAACAAAGGGGTGGGCACTGAAGCTTTCTTT.